The 19 T cell receptor beta chains in this list originate from one sample, sequenced in a study of T-cell reconstitution after alpha-beta-depleted transplantation in children. Preparing the TCRbeta library involved the use of unique molecular identifiers. TCRdb recomputed calls from the PCR reads with MiXCR, one row per CDR3 protein. The sample includes about 830,000 distinct CDR3 sequences, less than 20% seen only once; the top ten take approximately 4.5%. Sequencing was performed on PBMCs, mostly from graft donor cells, taken 360 days after TCRalphabeta/CD19-depleted stem cell transplant. These TCRs come from a male patient between 5 and 17 years old who had a stem cell transplant for acute lymphoblastic leukemia, so the T cells may come from the graft donor.

This clonotype occurred a few times. V gene TRBV20-1 combines with J gene TRBJ2-1, with 8 positions matching TRBD2. After removal of 3 bases from V and 3 bases from J, the junction contained 7 bases not matched to a gene. Germline V gives CDR1 DFQATT, CDR2 SNEGSKA (reference sequence). CDR3 length: 15 residues. This CDR3 is CSASKAGVLYNEQFF. The DNA of the CDR3 is TGCAGTGCTAGTAAAGCGGGAGTCCTCTACAATGAGCAGTTCTTC.

This clonotype occurred a few times. The chain combines TRBV7-2 with TRBJ2-3, with D uncertain. Germline CDR1 is SGHTA and CDR2 is FQGNSA. Trimming removed 6 bases at V and 6 bases at J, with 22 bases between. The CDR3 is 16 amino acids. CDR3 in amino acids: CASRKRGSRYFDTQYF. The CDR3, as DNA: TGTGCCAGCAGGAAACGTGGCTCCCGATATTTCGATACGCAGTATTTT.

This clonotype was picked up a small number of times. The rearrangement uses TRBV20-1 and TRBJ2-2; TRBD1 agrees at 7 bases. V gave up 4 bases and J gave up 0 bases; unmatched junction bases: 11. The CDR3 is 17 residues long. Germline assignment: CDR1 DFQATT and CDR2 SNEGSKA (reference sequence). CDR3 sequence: CSANRVEGAANTGELFF. CDR3 DNA: TGCAGTGCTAACAGGGTTGAGGGGGCCGCGAACACCGGGGAGCTGTTTTTT.

This clonotype was counted between two and nine times. A read error may produce the germline difference seen at one junction end. The chain couples TRBV7-3 to TRBJ2-1; 8 nucleotides align to TRBD2. Germline CDR1 reads SGHTA; CDR2 reads FQGTGA. The CDR3 runs to 15 residues. The CDR3: CASSSLAGTYSEQFF. The CDR3 DNA reads TGTGCCAGCAGCTCTCTAGCGGGCACCTACAGTGAGCAGTTCTTC.

The sample holds a few counts of this clonotype. The chain is built from TRBV27 and TRBJ2-4, with a tentative D call TRBD2 (7 bases). The ends were cut back, 4 bases at V and 0 bases at J, with 16 bases in the middle. Germline CDR1 reads MNHEY; CDR2 reads SMNVEV (reference sequence). The CDR3 runs to 17 residues. The CDR3 sequence: CASSSSWGGIAKNIQYF. CDR3 nucleotide sequence: TGTGCCAGCAGTTCTAGCTGGGGGGGCATAGCCAAAAACATTCAGTACTTC.

This clonotype was seen only a few times. The chain links TRBV11-2 to TRBJ2-5, with D possibly TRBD2 on 6 matching bases. CDR3 length equals 15 residues. Germline CDR1 and CDR2: SGHAT and FQNNGV. Trimming took 1 base from V and 2 from J, leaving 11 bases between them. For the CDR3, the DNA is TGTGCCAGCAGCTTAGGACCCGGGACTCAAGAGACCCAGTACTTC. The encoded protein is CASSLGPGTQETQYF.

This clonotype was picked up a small number of times. V usage is TRBV15 and J usage is TRBJ2-6; TRBD1 might be the D (5 bases). Trimming cost V 0 bases and J 0 bases, with 15 bases left between them. CDR3 length equals 19 residues. Germline V gene sequence: CDR1 LNHNV, CDR2 YYDKDF (reference sequence). The CDR3 DNA is TGTGCCACCAGCAGAGACCAGGACACGGTCCTCTCTGGGGCCAACGTCCTGACTTTC. It encodes CATSRDQDTVLSGANVLTF.

The chain couples TRBV20-1 to TRBJ2-3, with 12 bases matching TRBD1. This CDR3 has 15 residues. Germline trimming cut 5 bases from V and 4 bases from J; bases unmatched to any gene: 7. Germline lookup yields CDR1 DFQATT and CDR2 SNEGSKA (reference sequence). The CDR3: CSARPGQGASDTQYF. CDR3 bases: TGCAGTGCTCGACCGGGACAGGGGGCTTCAGATACGCAGTATTTT.

In its sample, this clonotype was seen many times. The rearrangement uses TRBV12-3 or TRBV12-4 and TRBJ1-5; no firm D call. The V end was cut by 4 bases, the J end by 7 bases, with 5 bases between. CDR3 size: 11 residues. CDR3 loop: CASSYGQPQHF. Written as DNA, the CDR3 is TGTGCCAGCAGTTACGGACAGCCCCAGCATTTT.

This clonotype was seen repeatedly, ten times or more. The chain joins TRBV9 to TRBJ2-3; 9 bases map to TRBD2. The length of the CDR3 is 15 residues. Trimming removed 5 bases from V and 0 bases from J; junction bases left unmatched: 4. Germline loops: CDR1 SGDLS, CDR2 YYNGEE. In DNA form, the CDR3 reads TGTGCCAGCAGACCTAGCGGGACTAGCACAGATACGCAGTATTTT. Translated: CASRPSGTSTDTQYF.

This clonotype was observed at least ten times. The V call is TRBV5-1, the J call TRBJ1-6; D is possibly TRBD1 (6 bases). V was cut by 4 bases and J by 10 bases, with 12 bases left in between. Germline V gene sequence: CDR1 SGHRS, CDR2 YFSETQ. The CDR3 extends over 13 amino acids. CDR3 nucleotide sequence: TGCGCCAGCAGCCCTTACAGGGTCTCACCCCTCCACTTT. Amino acids: CASSPYRVSPLHF. Combining the CDR3 with reference TRBV5-1 and TRBJ1-6 gives the whole variable domain KAGVTQTPRYLIKTRGQQVTLSCSPISGHRSVSWYQQTPGQGLQFLFEYFSETQRNKGNFPGRFSGRQFSNSRSEMNVSTLELGDSALYLCASSPYRVSPLHFGNGTRLTVT.

This clonotype occurred a few times. The chain is built from TRBV6-5 and TRBJ2-7; 10 positions agree with TRBD2. CDR1 is MNHEY and CDR2 is SVGAGI in the germline V gene. The CDR3 covers 16 residues. The J segment lost 1 base and the V segment lost 5 bases, leaving 8 bases of the junction unmatched. The CDR3 here is CASSVPTSGLSYEQYF. CDR3 in DNA: TGTGCCAGCAGTGTACCGACTAGCGGGCTATCCTACGAGCAGTACTTC.

The chain uses TRBV30 and TRBJ1-1; D gene unclear. Trimming stripped 0 bases from V and 6 bases from J, with 8 bases between. Germline assignment: CDR1 GTSNPN and CDR2 SVGIG (reference sequence). The CDR3 runs to 12 residues. The CDR3 DNA is TGTGCCTGGAGTGTAATCGGGTCTGAAGCTTTCTTT. As protein: CAWSVIGSEAFF. Complete variable domain (other parts from reference TRBV30 and TRBJ1-1): SQTIHQWPATLVQPVGSPLSLECTVEGTSNPNLYWYRQAAGRGLQLLFYSVGIGQISSEVPQNLSASRPQDRQFILSSKKLLLSDSGFYLCAWSVIGSEAFFGQGTRLTVV.

This clonotype was picked up many times. CDR3 sequence reads: CASSPGASSDEQFF. The CDR3 DNA reads as TGTGCCAGCAGCCCCGGGGCATCCAGCGATGAGCAGTTCTTC. The chain carries TRBV9 and TRBJ2-1, with D perhaps being TRBD1 or TRBD2 (5 bases each). Germline V CDR1 and CDR2: SGDLS, YYNGEE. CDR3 length: 14 residues. Trimming left V 4 bases short and J 8 bases short, with 16 bases between.

This clonotype was picked up a small number of times. The gene calls are TRBV7-9 and TRBJ1-1; TRBD1 might be the D (5 bases). The V gene lost 2 bases and the J gene lost 2 bases, with 12 bases spanning the gap. CDR1 SEHNR and CDR2 FQNEAQ come from the germline V gene (reference sequence). This CDR3 spans 15 amino acids. CDR3 protein: CASSLSVGANTEAFF. CDR3 sequence (DNA): TGTGCCAGCAGCTTAAGTGTCGGGGCAAACACTGAAGCTTTCTTT.

This clonotype has just one count. This chain joins TRBV5-1 and TRBJ2-7, with TRBD1 matching over 10 bases. The length of the CDR3 is 15 residues. V shed 3 bases, J shed 2 bases, and the junction held 5 bases outside the gene matches. The germline gives CDR1 SGHRS, CDR2 YFSETQ. CDR3 residues: CASSSGTGVTYEQYF. CDR3 sequence (DNA): TGCGCCAGCAGCTCAGGGACAGGGGTTACCTACGAGCAGTACTTC.

The chain has TRBV7-7 and TRBJ2-6; D is unclear. Germline CDR1 is SSHAT and CDR2 is FNYEAQ (reference sequence). The V end was cut by 5 bases, the J end by 0 bases, with 14 bases between. The CDR3 consists of 17 residues. The CDR3, as DNA: TGTGCCAGCAGCCCCCGCGGCTTAAGCTCTGGGGCCAACGTCCTGACTTTC. Its protein is CASSPRGLSSGANVLTF.

This chain uses TRBV10-3 with TRBJ2-3, with 8 bases that match TRBD2. Germline-derived CDR1 and CDR2 are ENHRY and SYGVKD. This CDR3 comprises 21 residues. V lost 2 bases to trimming and J lost 5 bases; unmatched junction nucleotides: 24. The CDR3 bases are TGTGCCATCAGTGAGCCCGTCACGGTCCGTTCTCCGGGAGGGTCAGAAGATACGCAGTATTTT. Protein sequence: CAISEPVTVRSPGGSEDTQYF.

This clonotype has just a few counts. The chain is built from TRBV29-1 and TRBJ2-7; a possible D gene is TRBD1 (6 bases). Germline loops: CDR1 SQVTM, CDR2 ANQGSEA. This CDR3 contains 14 residues. The ends were cut back, 6 bases at V and 7 bases at J, with 22 bases in the middle. CDR3 residues: CSVASGHWGGEQYF. The CDR3 bases are TGCAGCGTCGCTTCGGGACATTGGGGTGGGGAGCAGTACTTC.